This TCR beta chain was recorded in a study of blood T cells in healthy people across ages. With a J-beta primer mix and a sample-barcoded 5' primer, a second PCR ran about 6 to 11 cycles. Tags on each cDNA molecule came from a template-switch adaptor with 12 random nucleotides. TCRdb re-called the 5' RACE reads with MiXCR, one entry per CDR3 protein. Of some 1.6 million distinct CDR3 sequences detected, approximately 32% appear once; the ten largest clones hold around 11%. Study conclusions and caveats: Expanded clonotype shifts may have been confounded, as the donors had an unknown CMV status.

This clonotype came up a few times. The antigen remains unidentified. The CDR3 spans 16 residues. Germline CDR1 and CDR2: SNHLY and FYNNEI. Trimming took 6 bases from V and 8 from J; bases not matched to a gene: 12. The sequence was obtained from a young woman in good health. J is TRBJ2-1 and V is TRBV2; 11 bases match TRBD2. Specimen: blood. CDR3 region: CASRREETSGVYEQFF. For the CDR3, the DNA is TGTGCCAGCAGAAGGGAGGAGACTAGCGGGGTATATGAGCAGTTCTTC.